This T cell receptor beta chain was obtained from a study of blood T cell repertoires in COVID-19. Looking at the study overall: Acute and convalescent COVID-19 samples came from the United States, Italy and Spain. PBMCs, B-cell-depleted T cells, or T cells were the source of the cDNA or gDNA that made up the material.

This clone has only a few counts. In the original analysis: Cell counts per sample came from amplifying reference gene primers. Here immunoSEQ multiplex PCR was the method, and the copy in TCRdb shows in-frame clones only, minus some. The V and J calls and the clone size are those of that table, but D and trimming were determined from the DNA. The sample yields 110,000 to 150,000 clones, under 80% seen once. This CDR3 is 15 amino acids long. V shed 6 bases and J 1 base; nucleotides not matched to a gene: 4. Germline V gene lookup returns CDR1 LNHDA and CDR2 SQIVND (reference sequence). This clonotype originated in an older man with acute or convalescent COVID-19. V is TRBV19 and J is TRBJ2-2, with 8 bases aligning to TRBD1. Sequenced input: peripheral blood. CDR3 in DNA: TGTGCCAGTAGAGGCGGACAGGGGAACACCGGGGAGCTGTTTTTT. It specifies CASRGGQGNTGELFF.